The sequence of this T cell receptor beta chain was determined in a study of blood T cell repertoires in COVID-19. Study as a whole: In each case, the material was cDNA or gDNA derived from T cells, B-cell-depleted T cells, or PBMCs.

In the authors' workflow: Reference gene primer amplification gave nucleated cell count estimates. Clones were sequenced by immunoSEQ multiplex PCR, and TCRdb holds only the in-frame ones, with some missing. The DNA gave D and trimming, while V, J and clone size come from that table. The sample has 180,000 or so clones, roughly 88% seen once. The J segment lost 12 bases and the V segment lost 5 bases, leaving 8 bases of the junction unmatched. The CDR3 covers 13 residues. Looked up from germline, CDR1 is LNHNV and CDR2 is YYDKDF (reference sequence). The sample was peripheral blood. The receptor was isolated from a woman older than 75 with acute or convalescent COVID-19. The chain is built from TRBV15 and TRBJ2-1; 9 nucleotides line up with TRBD1. CDR3 sequence (DNA): TGTGCCACCAGCCCGGACAGGGGCCGGGGGCAGTTCTTC. Its protein is CATSPDRGRGQFF.